This is a list of T cell receptor beta chains from one sample in a study of cytomegalovirus exposure and HLA in healthy donors. Some clones are missing from TCRdb's copy, which holds only in-frame ones; the method was immunoSEQ multiplex PCR. The sample consists of almost 200,000 clones, 70% to 90% of them appearing once. Material for sequencing was PBMCs. The origin of the receptors is a woman between 50 and 59 years old in good health and CMV-seronegative. The CDR3 runs from the conserved cysteine through the conserved F or W. The D gene is left open where the match is weak. Some rows have no size entry. The others give once, few or many, or a class for an expanded clone.

TRBJ2-1,TRBD2,-,TRBV7-9,TGTGCCAGCAGCCACCTGGGAGCGGGAGGGTTGTATGAGCAGTTCTTC,CASSHLGAGGLYEQFF
TRBJ2-7,-,-,TRBV6-1,TGTGCCAGCAGGAGTCAGGGGACATTACCCTACGAGCAGTACTTC,CASRSQGTLPYEQYF
TRBJ2-7,TRBD2,-,TRBV13,TGTGCCAGCAGCCCGGCGCGGGAGGGCCTCTACGAGCAGTACTTC,CASSPAREGLYEQYF
TRBJ1-5,-,-,TRBV30,TGTGCCTGGAGTGGAGGGGTCCCCGGGACATCCCTTTCACAGCCCCAGCATTTT,CAWSGGVPGTSLSQPQHF
TRBJ1-2,-,-,TRBV28,TGTGCCAGCAGGTCCGATGGCTACACCTTC,CASRSDGYTF
TRBJ1-6,TRBD1,once,TRBV7-8,TGTGCCAGCACCGAGGGGGCACGGAATTCACCCCTCCACTTT,CASTEGARNSPLHF
TRBJ2-5,-,once,TRBV19,TGTGCCAGTAGTATAGATGTAGGACAGGGAGGGCAATCGACCCAGTACTTC,CASSIDVGQGGQSTQYF
TRBJ2-1,-,-,TRBV6-1,TGTGCCTCTAGGGGGTGGAATGAGCAGTTCTTC,CASRGWNEQFF
TRBJ1-2,-,-,TRBV7-2,TGTGCCAGCAGCTTGAGGAGGGTCGATGGCTACACCTTC,CASSLRRVDGYTF
TRBJ1-5,-,-,TRBV28,TGTGCCAGCACTCTATATAGAAATAGCAATCAGCCCCAGCATTTT,CASTLYRNSNQPQHF
TRBJ2-6,TRBD2,-,TRBV5-1,TGCGCCAGCAGCTTGCCCGGGACTAGCGGGAGCCTGGGGTCCAACGTCCTGACTTTC,CASSLPGTSGSLGSNVLTF
TRBJ1-1,-,-,TRBV18,TGTGCCAGCTCACAGGGGATGAACACTGAAGCTTTCTTT,CASSQGMNTEAFF
TRBJ1-2,-,-,TRBV11-2,TGTGCCAGCACCCAGACATCGCCAAGGGGTGGCTACACCTTC,CASTQTSPRGGYTF
TRBJ2-5,TRBD2,-,TRBV29-1,TGCAGCGTTGAACCCGAGCGGGAGTTTGGAAAAGAGACCCAGTACTTC,CSVEPEREFGKETQYF
TRBJ2-1,-,-,TRBV9,TGTGCCAGCAGTTCCAATACAGGGAGTAATGAGCAGTTCTTC,CASSSNTGSNEQFF
TRBJ2-2,TRBD2,-,TRBV18,TGTGCCAGCTCACGTCCGGGGACTAGCGTCGCCGGGGAGCTGTTTTTT,CASSRPGTSVAGELFF
TRBJ2-2,TRBD1,-,TRBV28,TGTGCCAGCAGTTTATTGGACAGGGGGCGTGGAAACACCGGGGAGCTGTTTTTT,CASSLLDRGRGNTGELFF
TRBJ2-3,-,-,TRBV7-2,TGTGCCAGCAGCCTAAGCGGGAGCACAGATACGCAGTATTTT,CASSLSGSTDTQYF
TRBJ2-2,TRBD2,few,TRBV7-2,TGTGCCAGCAGCCCGGGAGCGACTAGCGGGATCACCGGGGAGCTGTTTTTT,CASSPGATSGITGELFF
TRBJ2-2,-,few,TRBV5-1,TGCGCCAGCAGCTTCGCTAGAACGAACACCGGGGAGCTGTTTTTT,CASSFARTNTGELFF
TRBJ2-2,-,-,TRBV18,TGTGCCAGCTCACCACAGAACCGGAGATCCACCGGGGAGCTGTTTTTT,CASSPQNRRSTGELFF
TRBJ2-2,TRBD2,-,TRBV5-6,TGTGCCAGCAGCTTGCGAGGACTAGCGAGGAACACCGGGGAGCTGTTTTTT,CASSLRGLARNTGELFF
TRBJ1-1,-,-,TRBV10-1,TGCGCCAGCAGGGACAGACCCGGGACGTTAGCTTTCTTT,CASRDRPGTLAFF
TRBJ2-1,-,-,TRBV13,TGTGCCAGCAGCTTAAGGCTAGAAGGGACTCGGAATGAGCAGTTCTTC,CASSLRLEGTRNEQFF
TRBJ1-1,-,-,TRBV5-1,TGCGCCAGCAGCAGGGGTATATCGGGCAGGGGTCTGGTCGCTGAAGCTTTCTTT,CASSRGISGRGLVAEAFF
TRBJ2-1,-,-,TRBV6-1,TGTGCCAGCAGTGAAGTGGCAGGATACAATGAGCAGTTCTTC,CASSEVAGYNEQFF
TRBJ1-3,-,once,TRBV6-1,TGTGCCAGTTTACAGGCGCCGTCTGGAAACACCATATATTTT,CASLQAPSGNTIYF
TRBJ2-4,TRBD1,-,TRBV2,TGTGCCAGCACTCGGGACAGCCGAATAGCCAAAAACATTCAGTACTTC,CASTRDSRIAKNIQYF
TRBJ1-1,-,-,TRBV7-9,TGTGCCAGCAGCTTTTACGGGAACACTGAAGCTTTCTTT,CASSFYGNTEAFF
TRBJ2-7,TRBD1,-,TRBV9,TGTGCCAGCAGCGTAGAACGACAGGGAGTCGAGCTATACGAGCAGTACTTC,CASSVERQGVELYEQYF
TRBJ2-5,-,-,TRBV5-6,TGTGCCAGCAGCTTGTGGGGGCTACGGGAGACCCAGTACTTC,CASSLWGLRETQYF
TRBJ1-6,TRBD1,-,TRBV7-2,TGTGCCAGCAGCCGGACAGGGTGGGATTCACCCCTCCACTTT,CASSRTGWDSPLHF
TRBJ1-1,-,-,TRBV28,TGTGCCGGCAGTTTAGGGCCAGTGAACACTGAAGCTTTCTTT,CAGSLGPVNTEAFF
TRBJ2-7,-,-,TRBV30,TGTGCCTGGATTTCCCCCGGGGAGCAGTACTTC,CAWISPGEQYF
TRBJ2-3,-,-,TRBV11-3,TGTGCCAGCAGCCCCGGACAGAACACAGATACGCAGTATTTT,CASSPGQNTDTQYF
TRBJ2-4,TRBD1,few,TRBV28,TGTGCCACCGGGGCAGGGGGTATAGGGCAGTACTTC,CATGAGGIGQYF
TRBJ1-3,-,-,TRBV18,TGTGCCAGCTCACCCCCGGGGTTGAGCTCTGGAAACACCATATATTTT,CASSPPGLSSGNTIYF
TRBJ2-5,TRBD2,-,TRBV11-3,TGTGCCAGCAGCCGGACCCCATATGGTAGCGGGATACAAGAGACCCAGTACTTC,CASSRTPYGSGIQETQYF
TRBJ2-3,TRBD1,-,TRBV27,TGTGCCAGCAGCCAGGGGGTTCGTACAGATACGCAGTATTTT,CASSQGVRTDTQYF
TRBJ2-7,TRBD2,-,TRBV15,TGTGCCACCAGCACCCAGGCTAGCGGGAGGGCCTACGAGCAGTACTTC,CATSTQASGRAYEQYF
TRBJ2-7,-,-,TRBV4-1,TGCGCCAGCAGCCAAGTTTTCAGTTCCTACGAGCAGTACTTC,CASSQVFSSYEQYF
TRBJ1-2,TRBD1,-,TRBV4-3,TGCGCCAGCAGCCCGAAGCACCCCCCGACAGGGGGCGGTAACTATGGCTACACCTTC,CASSPKHPPTGGGNYGYTF
TRBJ1-1,-,-,TRBV15,TGTGCCACCAGCAGAGGACTATTGAACACTGAAGCTTTCTTT,CATSRGLLNTEAFF
TRBJ1-1,TRBD1,-,TRBV29-1,TGCAGCGTTCCCCCCGAGGGGGGACAGGGGTCCCTAGGCACTGAAGCTTTCTTT,CSVPPEGGQGSLGTEAFF
TRBJ2-3,-,-,TRBV7-2,TGTGCCAGCAGCCTGGGGCCGCGCACAGATACGCAGTATTTT,CASSLGPRTDTQYF
TRBJ2-7,TRBD1,-,TRBV28,TGTGCCAGCAGATATGGACAGGGAGGCTACGAGCAGTACTTC,CASRYGQGGYEQYF